Sequencing of this TCR beta chain was carried out in a study of human T cells and chemical hapten exposure. Study information: Upper-back patches of 0.01% DPC were read at 6 days. Patients, largely female, had alopecia areata, totalis or universalis.

Individual cDNA molecules each carried unique molecular identifiers attached by the library. TCRdb analysed the RACE reads with MiXCR anew, one entry per CDR3 protein. The sample has approximately 120,000 distinct CDR3 sequences; roughly a tenth are singletons. Described time point: patch test 2, 6 weeks after DPC sensitization. The treatment is: therapeutic diphenylcyclopropenone sensitization with weekly scalp DPC. The V end was cut by 6 bases, the J end by 0 bases, with 9 bases between. The CDR3 has 13 residues. Germline V gene sequence: CDR1 MDHEN, CDR2 SYDVKM. The origin of this receptor is a woman aged 40 to 50 with alopecia areata. Some clones in this sample may be carry-over from other donors' samples. This rearrangement joins TRBV28 to TRBJ2-7; D may be TRBD1 (5 bases). The source material was whole blood, sampled in connection with sensitization to the hapten diphenylcyclopropenone (DPC). DNA of the CDR3: TGTGCCAGCAGGGTGGGGCCCTCCTACGAGCAGTACTTC. It specifies CASRVGPSYEQYF.